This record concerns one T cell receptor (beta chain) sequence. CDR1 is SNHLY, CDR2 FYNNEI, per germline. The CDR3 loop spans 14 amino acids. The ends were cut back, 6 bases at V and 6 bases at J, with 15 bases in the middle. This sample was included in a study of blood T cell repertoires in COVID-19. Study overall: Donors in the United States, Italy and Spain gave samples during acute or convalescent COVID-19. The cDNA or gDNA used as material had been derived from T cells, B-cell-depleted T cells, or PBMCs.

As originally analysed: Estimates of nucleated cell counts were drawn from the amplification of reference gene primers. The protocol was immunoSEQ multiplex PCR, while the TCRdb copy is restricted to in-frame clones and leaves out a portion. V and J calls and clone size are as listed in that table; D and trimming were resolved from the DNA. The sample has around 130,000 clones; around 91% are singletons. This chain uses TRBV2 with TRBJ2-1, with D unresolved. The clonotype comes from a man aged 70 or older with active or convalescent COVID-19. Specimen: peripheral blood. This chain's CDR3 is CASRLRQEVNEQFF. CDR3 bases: TGTGCCAGCAGACTTCGGCAGGAAGTCAATGAGCAGTTCTTC.